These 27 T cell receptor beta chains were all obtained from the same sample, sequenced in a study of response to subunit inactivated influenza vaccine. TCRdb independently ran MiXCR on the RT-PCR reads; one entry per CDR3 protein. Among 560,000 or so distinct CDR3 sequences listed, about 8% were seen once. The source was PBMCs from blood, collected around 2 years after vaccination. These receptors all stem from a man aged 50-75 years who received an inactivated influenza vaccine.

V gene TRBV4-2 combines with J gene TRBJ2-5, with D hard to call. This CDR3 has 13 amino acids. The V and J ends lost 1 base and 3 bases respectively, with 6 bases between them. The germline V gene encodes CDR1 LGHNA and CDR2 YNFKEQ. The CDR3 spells CASSQGSEETQYF. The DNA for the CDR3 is TGTGCCAGCAGCCAAGGATCCGAAGAGACCCAGTACTTC.

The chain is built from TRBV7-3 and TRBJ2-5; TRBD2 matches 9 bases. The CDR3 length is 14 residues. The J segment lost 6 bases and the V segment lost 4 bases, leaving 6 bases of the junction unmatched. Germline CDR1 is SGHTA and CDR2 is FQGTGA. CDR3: CASSSGTSSKTQYF. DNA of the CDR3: TGTGCCAGCAGCTCCGGGACTAGCTCAAAGACCCAGTACTTC.

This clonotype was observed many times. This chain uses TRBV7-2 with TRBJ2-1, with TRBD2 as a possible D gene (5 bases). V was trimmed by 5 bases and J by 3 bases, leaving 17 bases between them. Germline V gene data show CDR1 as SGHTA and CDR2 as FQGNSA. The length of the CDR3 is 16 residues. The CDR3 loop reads CASSPGSQRIYNEQFF. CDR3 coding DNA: TGTGCCAGCAGCCCCGGGTCCCAGCGGATCTACAATGAGCAGTTCTTC.

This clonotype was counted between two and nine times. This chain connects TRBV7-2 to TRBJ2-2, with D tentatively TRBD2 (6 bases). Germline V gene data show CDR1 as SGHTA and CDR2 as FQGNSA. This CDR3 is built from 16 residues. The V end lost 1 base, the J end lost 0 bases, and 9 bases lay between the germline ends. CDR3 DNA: TGTGCCAGCAGCTTAGATAGCGGATCGAACACCGGGGAGCTGTTTTTT. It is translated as CASSLDSGSNTGELFF.

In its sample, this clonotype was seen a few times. The CDR3 DNA sequence: TGTGCCAGCAGCCCGCGTTCGGGCGGGCCCTACGAGCAGTACTTC. It specifies CASSPRSGGPYEQYF. The rearrangement joins TRBV9 to TRBJ2-7; tentatively, D is TRBD2 (5 bases). The germline V and J ends were trimmed by 4 bases and 2 bases, with 16 bases remaining between them. The germline gives CDR1 SGDLS, CDR2 YYNGEE. The CDR3 covers 15 residues.

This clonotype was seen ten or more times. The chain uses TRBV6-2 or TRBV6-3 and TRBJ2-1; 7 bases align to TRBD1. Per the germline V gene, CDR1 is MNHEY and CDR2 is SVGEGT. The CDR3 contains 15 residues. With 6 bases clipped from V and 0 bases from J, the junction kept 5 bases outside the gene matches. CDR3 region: CASRRQGSSYNEQFF. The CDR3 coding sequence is TGTGCCAGCAGAAGACAGGGCAGCTCCTACAATGAGCAGTTCTTC.

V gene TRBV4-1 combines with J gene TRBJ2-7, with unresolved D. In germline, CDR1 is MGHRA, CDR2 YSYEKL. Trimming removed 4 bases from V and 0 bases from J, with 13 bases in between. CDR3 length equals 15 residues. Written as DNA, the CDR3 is TGCGCCAGCAGCCGTGGGCCTCTAAGCTCCTACGAGCAGTACTTC. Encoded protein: CASSRGPLSSYEQYF.

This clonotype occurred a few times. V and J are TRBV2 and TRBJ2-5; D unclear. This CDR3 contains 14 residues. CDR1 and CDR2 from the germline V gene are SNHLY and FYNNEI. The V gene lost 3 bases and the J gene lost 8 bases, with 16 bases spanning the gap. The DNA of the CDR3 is TGTGCCAGCAGTGAGGTCCGGGCAGAGAAAACCCAGTACTTC. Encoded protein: CASSEVRAEKTQYF. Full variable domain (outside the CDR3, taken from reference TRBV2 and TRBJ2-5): EPEVTQTPSHQVTQMGQEVILRCVPISNHLYFYWYRQILGQKVEFLVSFYNNEISEKSEIFDDQFSVERPDGSNFTLKIRSTKLEDSAMYFCASSEVRAEKTQYFGPGTRLLVL.

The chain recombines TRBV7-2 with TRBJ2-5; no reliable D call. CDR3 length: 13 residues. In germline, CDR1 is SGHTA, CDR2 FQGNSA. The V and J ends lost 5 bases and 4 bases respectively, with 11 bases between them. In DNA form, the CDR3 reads TGTGCCAGCAGCAGACCGGGTGGAGAGACCCAGTACTTC. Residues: CASSRPGGETQYF.

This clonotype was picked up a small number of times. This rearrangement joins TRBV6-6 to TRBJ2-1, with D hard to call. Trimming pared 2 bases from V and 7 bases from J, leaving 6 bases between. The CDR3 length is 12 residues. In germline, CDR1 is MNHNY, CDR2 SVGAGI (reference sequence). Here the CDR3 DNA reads TGTGCCAGCAGTTACGACGTGAATGAGCAGTTCTTC. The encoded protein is CASSYDVNEQFF.

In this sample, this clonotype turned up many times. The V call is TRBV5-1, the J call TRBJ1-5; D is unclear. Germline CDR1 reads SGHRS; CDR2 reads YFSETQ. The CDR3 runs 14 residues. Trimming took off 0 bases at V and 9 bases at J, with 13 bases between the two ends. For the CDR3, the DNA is TGCGCCAGCAGCTTGGCCCCGGAAGAGGGGCCCCAGCATTTT. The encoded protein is CASSLAPEEGPQHF.

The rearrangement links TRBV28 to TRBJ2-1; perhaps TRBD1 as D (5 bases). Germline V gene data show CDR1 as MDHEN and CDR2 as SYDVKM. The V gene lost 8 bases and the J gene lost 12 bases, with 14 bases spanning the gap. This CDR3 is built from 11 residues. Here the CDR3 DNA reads TGTGCCAGCGTGGGGCCCGGACCGCAGTTCTTC. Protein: CASVGPGPQFF.

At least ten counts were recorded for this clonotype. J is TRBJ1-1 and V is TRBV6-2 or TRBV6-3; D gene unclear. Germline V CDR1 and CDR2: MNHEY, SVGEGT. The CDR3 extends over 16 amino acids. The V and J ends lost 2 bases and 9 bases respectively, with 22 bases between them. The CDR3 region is CASSYDGTVPKEKAFF. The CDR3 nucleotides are TGTGCCAGCAGTTACGACGGAACCGTTCCCAAAGAAAAAGCTTTCTTT.

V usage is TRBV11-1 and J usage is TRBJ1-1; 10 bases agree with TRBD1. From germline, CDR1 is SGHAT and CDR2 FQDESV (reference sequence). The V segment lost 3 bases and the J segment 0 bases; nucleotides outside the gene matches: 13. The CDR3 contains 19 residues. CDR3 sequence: CASSLSGVRDRGMNTEAFF. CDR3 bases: TGTGCCAGCAGCTTGTCGGGAGTCCGGGACAGGGGTATGAACACTGAAGCTTTCTTT.

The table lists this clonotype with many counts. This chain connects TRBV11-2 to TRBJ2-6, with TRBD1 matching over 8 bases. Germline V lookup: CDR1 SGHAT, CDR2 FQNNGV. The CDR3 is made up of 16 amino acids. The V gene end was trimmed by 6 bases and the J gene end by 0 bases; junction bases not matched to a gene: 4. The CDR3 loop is CASRNTGGSGANVLTF. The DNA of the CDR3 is TGTGCCAGCAGGAATACAGGGGGCTCTGGGGCCAACGTCCTGACTTTC.

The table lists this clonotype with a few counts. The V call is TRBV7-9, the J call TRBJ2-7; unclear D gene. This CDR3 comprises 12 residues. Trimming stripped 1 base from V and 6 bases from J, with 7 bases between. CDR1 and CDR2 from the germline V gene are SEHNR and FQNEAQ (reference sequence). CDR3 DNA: TGTGCCAGCAGCTTAGAGTACCCCGAGCAGTACTTC. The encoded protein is CASSLEYPEQYF.

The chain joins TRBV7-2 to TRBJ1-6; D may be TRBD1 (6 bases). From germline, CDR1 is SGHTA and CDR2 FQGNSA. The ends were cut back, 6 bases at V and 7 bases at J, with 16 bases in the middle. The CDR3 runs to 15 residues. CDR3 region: CASSRTAASNSPLHF. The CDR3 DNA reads TGTGCCAGCAGTCGGACAGCCGCTAGCAATTCACCCCTCCACTTT.

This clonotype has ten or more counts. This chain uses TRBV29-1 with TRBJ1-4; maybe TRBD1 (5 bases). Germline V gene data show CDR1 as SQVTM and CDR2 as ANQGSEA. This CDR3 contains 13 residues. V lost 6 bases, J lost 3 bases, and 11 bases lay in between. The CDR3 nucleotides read TGCAGCGTGGGGGGAAGCCCTAATGAAAAACTGTTTTTT. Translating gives CSVGGSPNEKLFF.

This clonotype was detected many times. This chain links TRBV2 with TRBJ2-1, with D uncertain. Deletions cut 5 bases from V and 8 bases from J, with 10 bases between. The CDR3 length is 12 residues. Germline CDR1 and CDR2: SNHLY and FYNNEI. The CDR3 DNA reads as TGTGCCAGCAGTTTCCGCCGGGATGAGCAGTTCTTC. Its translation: CASSFRRDEQFF.

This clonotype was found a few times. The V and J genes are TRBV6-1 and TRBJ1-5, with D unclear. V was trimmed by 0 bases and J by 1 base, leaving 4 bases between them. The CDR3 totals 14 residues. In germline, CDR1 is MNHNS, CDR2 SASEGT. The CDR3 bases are TGTGCCAGCAGTGAAGCGGGGAGCAATCAGCCCCAGCATTTT. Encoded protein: CASSEAGSNQPQHF.

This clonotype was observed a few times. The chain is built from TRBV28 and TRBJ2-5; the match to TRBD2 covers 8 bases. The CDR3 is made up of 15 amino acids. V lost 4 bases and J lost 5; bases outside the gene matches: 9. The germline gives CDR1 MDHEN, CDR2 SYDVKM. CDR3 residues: CASSSGTRRGETQYF. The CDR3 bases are TGTGCCAGCAGTTCCGGGACTAGGAGGGGGGAGACCCAGTACTTC.

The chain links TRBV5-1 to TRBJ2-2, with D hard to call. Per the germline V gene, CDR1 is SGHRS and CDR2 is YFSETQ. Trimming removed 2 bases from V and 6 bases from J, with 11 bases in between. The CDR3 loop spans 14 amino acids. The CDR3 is CASSFDKIAGELFF. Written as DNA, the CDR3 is TGCGCCAGCAGCTTCGACAAGATCGCCGGGGAGCTGTTTTTT.

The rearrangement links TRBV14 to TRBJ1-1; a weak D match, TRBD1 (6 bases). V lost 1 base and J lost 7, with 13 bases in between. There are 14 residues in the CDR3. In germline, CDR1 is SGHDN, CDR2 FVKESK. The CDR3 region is CASSQGGPTGEAFF. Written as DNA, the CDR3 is TGTGCCAGCAGCCAAGGGGGGCCGACAGGTGAAGCTTTCTTT.

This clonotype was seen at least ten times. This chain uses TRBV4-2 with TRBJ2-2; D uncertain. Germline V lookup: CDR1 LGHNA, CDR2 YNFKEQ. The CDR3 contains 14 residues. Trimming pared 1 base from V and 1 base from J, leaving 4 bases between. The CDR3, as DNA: TGTGCCAGCAGCCAAGGGGAGAACACCGGGGAGCTGTTTTTT. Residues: CASSQGENTGELFF.

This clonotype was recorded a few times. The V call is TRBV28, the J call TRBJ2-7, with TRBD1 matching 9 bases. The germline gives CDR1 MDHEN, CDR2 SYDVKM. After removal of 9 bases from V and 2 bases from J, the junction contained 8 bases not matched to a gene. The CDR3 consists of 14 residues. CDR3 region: CASQDRGKAYEQYF. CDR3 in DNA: TGTGCCAGTCAGGACAGGGGAAAAGCCTACGAGCAGTACTTC.

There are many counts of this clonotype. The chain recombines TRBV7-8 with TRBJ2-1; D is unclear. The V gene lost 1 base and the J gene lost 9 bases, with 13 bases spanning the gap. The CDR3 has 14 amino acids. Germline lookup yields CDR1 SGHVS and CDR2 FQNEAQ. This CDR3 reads CASSLDHTDREQFF. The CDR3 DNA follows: TGTGCCAGCAGCTTAGACCACACGGACCGTGAGCAGTTCTTC. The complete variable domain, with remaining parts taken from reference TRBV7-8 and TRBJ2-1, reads GAGVSQSPRYKVAKRGQDVALRCDPISGHVSLFWYQQALGQGPEFLTYFQNEAQLDKSGLPSDRFFAERPEGSVSTLKIQRTQQEDSAVYLCASSLDHTDREQFFGPGTRLTVL.

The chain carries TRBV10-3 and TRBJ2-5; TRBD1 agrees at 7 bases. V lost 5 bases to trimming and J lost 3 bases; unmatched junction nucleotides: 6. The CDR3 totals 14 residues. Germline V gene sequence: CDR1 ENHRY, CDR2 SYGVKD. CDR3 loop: CAISRRDSEETQYF. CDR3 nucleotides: TGTGCCATCAGTCGACGGGACAGCGAAGAGACCCAGTACTTC.